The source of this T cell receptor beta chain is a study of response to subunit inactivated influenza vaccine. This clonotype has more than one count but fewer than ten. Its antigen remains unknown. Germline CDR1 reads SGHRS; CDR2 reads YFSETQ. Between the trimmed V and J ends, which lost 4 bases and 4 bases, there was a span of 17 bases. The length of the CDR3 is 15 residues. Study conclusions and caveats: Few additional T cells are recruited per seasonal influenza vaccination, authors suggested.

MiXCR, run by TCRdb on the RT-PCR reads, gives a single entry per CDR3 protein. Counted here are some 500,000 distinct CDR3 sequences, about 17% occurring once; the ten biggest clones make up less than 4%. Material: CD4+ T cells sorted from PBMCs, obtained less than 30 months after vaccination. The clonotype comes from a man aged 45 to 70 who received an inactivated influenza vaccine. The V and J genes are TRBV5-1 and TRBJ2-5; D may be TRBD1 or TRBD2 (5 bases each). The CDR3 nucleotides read TGCGCCAGCAGCCCTGGGACGGATTCGCGAGAGACCCAGTACTTC. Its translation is CASSPGTDSRETQYF. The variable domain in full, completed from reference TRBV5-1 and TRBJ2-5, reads KAGVTQTPRYLIKTRGQQVTLSCSPISGHRSVSWYQQTPGQGLQFLFEYFSETQRNKGNFPGRFSGRQFSNSRSEMNVSTLELGDSALYLCASSPGTDSRETQYFGPGTRLLVL.